This entry describes one T cell receptor (beta chain). The sample belongs to a study of shared clonotypes between healthy human individuals. Measured with immunoSEQ multiplex PCR; TCRdb has only the in-frame clones, and not every one. The data show about 480,000 clones, 79% seen once. This sequence originates from a woman between 35 and 50 years old in good health. Some clones in this sample may be carry-over from other donors' samples. The source material was PBMCs.

The CDR3 DNA sequence: TGCGCCAGCAGCTCCGTAACCGGGACGAGCTACTCACCCCTCCACTTT. It encodes CASSSVTGTSYSPLHF. The rearrangement links TRBV5-1 to TRBJ1-6, with D tentatively TRBD1 (5 bases). Germline CDR1 and CDR2: SGHRS and YFSETQ. CDR3 length: 16 amino acids. The ends were cut back, 3 bases at V and 10 bases at J, with 20 bases in the middle.